The T cell receptor beta chain described here comes from a study of blood T cell repertoires in COVID-19. The table came from immunoSEQ multiplex PCR; TCRdb's copy has only in-frame clones and leaves some out. The sample lists approximately 37,000 clones; approximately 89% were seen once. Germline assignment: CDR1 ENHRY and CDR2 SYGVKD. Germline trimming cut 6 bases from V and 5 bases from J; bases unmatched to any gene: 6. The CDR3 consists of 15 residues. The TCR comes from a man in his 60s with active or convalescent COVID-19. Sequences were obtained from peripheral blood. This chain connects TRBV10-3 to TRBJ2-1; 11 positions match TRBD2. CDR3 residues: CAIRSGTSGNNEQFF. The CDR3 DNA reads TGTGCCATCAGATCCGGGACTAGCGGTAACAATGAGCAGTTCTTC.